This TCR beta chain was profiled in a study of blood T cell repertoires in COVID-19. About the research overall: Italy, Spain and the United States were the sources of the convalescent and acute COVID-19 samples. The analysed material was cDNA or gDNA that came from T cells, B-cell-depleted T cells, or PBMCs.

Original processing methods: Nucleated cell number was recorded as an estimate derived from reference gene primer amplification. The assay was immunoSEQ multiplex PCR, and TCRdb's table has in-frame clones only and misses some. V and J calls and clone size are as listed in that table; D and trimming were resolved from the DNA. The sample contains some 66,000 clones, about 80% of which appear only once. The CDR3 extends over 15 amino acids. The V end lost 0 bases, the J end lost 2 bases, and 9 bases lay between the germline ends. The germline V gene encodes CDR1 SGHNT and CDR2 YYREEE (reference sequence).

Sample: peripheral blood. The chain uses TRBV5-4 and TRBJ1-3; D call uncertain. The receptor comes from a man aged 55 to 69 with acute or convalescent COVID-19. The CDR3 DNA is TGTGCCAGCAGCTTGGAAGAGCAAGCTGGAAACACCATATATTTT. The encoded protein is CASSLEEQAGNTIYF.